This T cell receptor beta chain came from a study of blood T cell repertoires in COVID-19. Across the whole study: There were acute and convalescent COVID-19 samples, and they came from the United States, Italy and Spain. PBMCs, B-cell-depleted T cells, or T cells provided the cDNA or gDNA that made up the material.

Enrollment of patients from Seattle took place during active infection, with longitudinal follow-up. Per the study methods: Reference gene primer amplification in the assay estimated nucleated cell counts. Measured with immunoSEQ multiplex PCR; TCRdb has only the in-frame clones, and not every one. For V, J and clone size, that table is used; D and trimming come from the DNA. The sample carries around 140,000 clones, around 89% recorded once. Sequenced material: peripheral blood. The TCR was taken from a man aged 55 to 70 with COVID-19, enrolled during active disease.

CDR3: CASSLGGQGGYGYTF. CDR3 nucleotides: TGTGCCAGCAGCTTAGGGGGACAGGGTGGCTATGGCTACACCTTC. The rearrangement links TRBV7-2 to TRBJ1-2; 9 bases match TRBD1. This CDR3 contains 15 residues. CDR1 and CDR2 (germline): SGHTA, FQGNSA. With 1 base clipped from V and 4 bases from J, the junction kept 4 bases outside the gene matches.